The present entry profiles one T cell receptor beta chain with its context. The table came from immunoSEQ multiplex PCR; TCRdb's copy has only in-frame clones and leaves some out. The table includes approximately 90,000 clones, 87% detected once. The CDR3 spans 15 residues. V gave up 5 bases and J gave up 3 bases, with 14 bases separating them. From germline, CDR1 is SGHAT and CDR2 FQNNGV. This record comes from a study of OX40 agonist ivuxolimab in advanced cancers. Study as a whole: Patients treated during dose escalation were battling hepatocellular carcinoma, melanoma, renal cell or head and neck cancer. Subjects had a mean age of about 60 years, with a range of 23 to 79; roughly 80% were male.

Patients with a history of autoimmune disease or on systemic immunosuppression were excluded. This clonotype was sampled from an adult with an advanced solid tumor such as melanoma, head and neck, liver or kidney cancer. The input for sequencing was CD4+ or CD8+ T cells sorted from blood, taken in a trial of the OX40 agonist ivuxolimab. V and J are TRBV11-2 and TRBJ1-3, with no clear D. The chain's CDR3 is CASSTITAIGNTIYF. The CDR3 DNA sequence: TGTGCCAGCAGCACCATAACAGCTATTGGAAACACCATATATTTT.